This T cell receptor (beta chain) emerged from a study of cytomegalovirus exposure and HLA in healthy donors. Regarding the study as a whole: 164 TCR beta chains were listed as cytomegalovirus-associated. A link between a missense DCLRE1C variant and TCR beta V- and J-gene trimming emerged from a later analysis. Prior analysis indicated that the majority of TCR beta V segments exhibited productivity approximately 87% or approximately 30% of the time. Apparent HLA restriction characterized most CMV-associated TCR beta chains in a later analysis.

The PCR had 60 Vbeta and 13 Jbeta primers. Here immunoSEQ multiplex PCR was the method, and the copy in TCRdb shows in-frame clones only, minus some. Of about 140,000 clones listed, roughly 80% were seen once; the top ten hold less than 1.5%. This clone was found once. Its antigen is unknown. Germline V CDR1 and CDR2: KGHSH, LQKENI. V was pared by 0 bases and J by 5 bases, with 10 bases of the junction left unmatched. The CDR3 runs to 17 residues. This TCR came from a female donor in good health and CMV-seronegative. The sequencing sample was made of PBMCs. The chain is built from TRBV18 and TRBJ2-4; the match to TRBD2 covers 7 bases. The CDR3 bases are TGTGCCAGCTCACCACCACTAGCGCCTAAGAGCCAAAACATTCAGTACTTC. It translates to CASSPPLAPKSQNIQYF.